This record covers a single T cell receptor beta chain. The antigen remains unidentified. The data are from a study of response to subunit inactivated influenza vaccine. Study-level findings and limits: The authors suggested that few new T cells are recruited per seasonal influenza vaccination.

TCRdb reprocessed the RT-PCR reads with MiXCR, giving one entry per CDR3 protein. This table holds 450,000 to 500,000 distinct CDR3 sequences, over 9.5% found once. The receptor was derived from a middle-aged man who received an inactivated influenza vaccine. The source was PBMCs from blood, collected roughly 6 weeks after vaccination.

In nucleotides, the CDR3 is TGCGCCAGCAGCCAATACCAGGTGGGGGCGGGGTATGAGCAGTTCTTC. Amino acid sequence: CASSQYQVGAGYEQFF. The gene calls are TRBV4-3 and TRBJ2-1; D possibly matches TRBD1 or TRBD2 (6 bases each). Per the germline V gene, CDR1 is LGHNA and CDR2 is YSLEER. The CDR3 sequence is 16 residues long. The germline V and J ends were trimmed by 2 bases and 8 bases, with 19 bases remaining between them.